This T cell receptor beta chain comes out of a study of T cells after yellow fever vaccination. The CDR3 is 13 residues long. Deletions cut 0 bases from V and 3 bases from J, with 9 bases between. Germline CDR1 reads GTSNPN; CDR2 reads SVGIG (reference sequence). TCRdb reprocessed the 5' RACE reads via MiXCR and lists one record per CDR3 protein. This sample yields around 610,000 distinct CDR3 sequences, of which approximately 13% are seen a single time; over 12% belongs to the top ten. The chain uses TRBV30 and TRBJ2-7; the D gene could be TRBD1 or TRBD2 (6 bases each). The clonotype originates from a man aged 25-45 years who received the YFV17D yellow fever vaccine. The source material was PBMCs, sampled on the day of the yellow fever booster vaccination. The chain's CDR3 is CAWSVGGRYEQYF. Written as DNA, the CDR3 is TGTGCCTGGAGTGTGGGGGGCCGCTACGAGCAGTACTTC. The variable domain in full, with the rest retrieved from reference TRBV30 and TRBJ2-7, is SQTIHQWPATLVQPVGSPLSLECTVEGTSNPNLYWYRQAAGRGLQLLFYSVGIGQISSEVPQNLSASRPQDRQFILSSKKLLLSDSGFYLCAWSVGGRYEQYFGPGTRLTVT.